The T cell receptor (beta chain) under discussion was sequenced for a study of cytomegalovirus exposure and HLA in healthy donors. Study summary: Unique TCRs numbering around 85 million, obtained from HLA-typed donors, made up an early data release. Regarding the study as a whole: Upon later analysis, HLA-associated TCR beta chains proved more clonally expanded than other, equally common chains. Three chains linked to CMV were shown in vitro to be specific for CMV antigens.

Concerning this clone: As yet, its antigen is unknown.

The CDR3 is 12 amino acids. Germline V gene sequence: CDR1 SQVTM, CDR2 ANQGSEA. V lost 5 bases to trimming and J lost 2 bases; unmatched junction nucleotides: 1. The PCR had 60 Vbeta and 13 Jbeta primers. Some clones are missing from TCRdb's copy, which holds only in-frame ones; the method was immunoSEQ multiplex PCR. This table has around 130,000 clones, 75% to 85% appearing once. The gene calls are TRBV29-1 and TRBJ2-5, with 8 bases fitting TRBD1. The TCR originated in a woman younger than 35 in good health and CMV-seropositive. Sample: PBMCs. The CDR3 spells CSVRTGQETQYF. The DNA for the CDR3 is TGCAGCGTTAGGACAGGGCAAGAGACCCAGTACTTC.